This entry is about one T cell receptor (beta chain). Its antigen is still unknown. The sample has other DNA sequences that encode this CDR3 too. The treatment is: oral pan-JAK inhibitor, 5-10 mg twice daily. The study team obtained lesional scalp punch biopsies and peripheral blood from alopecia areata patients. Separation by sorting yielded CD4+ and CD8+ T cells from PBMCs. The data were taken from a study of CD8+ T cells in alopecia areata. Study-wide findings and caveats: Among the 100 top clones, expanded CD8+ clones, like scalp clonality, were significantly decreased by tofacitinib.

TCR sequencing used cDNA made by reverse transcription of extracted RNA. The repertoire was sequenced with immunoSEQ multiplex PCR; TCRdb's copy has only in-frame clones and lacks some. The profile shows 200,000 to 250,000 clones, about 57% of them singletons. Germline CDR1 reads SQVTM; CDR2 reads ANQGSEA. CDR3 length equals 12 residues. V trimming: 6 bases; J trimming: 8 bases; junction bases outside the gene matches: 8. This sequence was found in a human donor with alopecia areata. The material was CD4+ T cells sorted from blood, obtained at week 4, from a patient treated with tofacitinib. This chain joins TRBV29-1 and TRBJ1-2, with TRBD1 identical over 8 bases. CDR3: CSVGQGEGGYTF. CDR3 sequence (DNA): TGCAGCGTAGGACAGGGAGAAGGGGGCTACACCTTC.